Described below is a single T cell receptor beta chain sequence and its context. The sample comes from a study of quantifying T cell responses using KT2 cells. Study at large: Reverse transcription used primers in the TCR alpha and beta constant regions.

Trimming shortened V by 6 bases and J by 0 bases, and 12 bases separated the two germline ends. CDR3 length equals 15 residues. Germline V gene sequence: CDR1 MDHEN, CDR2 SYDVKM. An oligo carrying a UMI was ligated to the cDNA 3' end. First-round PCR used around 4 cycles and beta primers RC1.1 and RC1.2 covering TRBC1 and TRBC2. MiXCR, run by TCRdb on the UMI-ligation and nested PCR reads, gives a single entry per CDR3 protein. The sample has roughly 50,000 distinct CDR3 sequences, 9% to 15% seen once. The receptor was derived from a human donor. The sequenced sample was PBMCs spiked with cells of the T cell clone KT2. The rearrangement links TRBV28 to TRBJ1-5; D might be TRBD1 (6 bases). For the CDR3, the DNA is TGTGCCAGCAGGACAGGAGCACTTAGCAATCAGCCCCAGCATTTT. Encoded protein: CASRTGALSNQPQHF.